This note documents a single T cell receptor beta chain sequence. Trimming removed 5 bases at V and 4 bases at J, with 14 bases between. This CDR3 comprises 14 residues. Germline lookup yields CDR1 SEHNR and CDR2 FQNEAQ (reference sequence). This entry belongs to a study of identical twins. A universal primer site was created by template switching, with the cDNA bearing unique molecular identifiers. Each CDR3 protein is one row after TCRdb ran MiXCR on the 5' RACE reads. The sample includes about 470,000 distinct CDR3 sequences, roughly 26% of them seen just once. The data also belong to a second study, concerning T cells expressing NK-cell markers. That study reports: The leading position in the CD3+CD56-NKG2C+ fraction of four donors also went to these clonotypes.

This sequence originates from a woman aged 18-29 years in good health. The chain employs TRBV7-9 and TRBJ1-2, with unresolved D. Sequenced: CD4+ T cells sorted from blood. CDR3 sequence: CASSLTASSYGYTF. The CDR3 bases are TGTGCCAGCAGCCTAACGGCTTCCAGCTATGGCTACACCTTC.